This T cell receptor (beta chain) was profiled in a study of control samples from healthy donors and cancer patients. V dropped 7 bases and J dropped 6 bases, with 19 bases sitting between them. The CDR3 is made up of 15 amino acids. Germline V gives CDR1 MNHEY, CDR2 SVGAGI. TCRdb keeps only in-frame clones here, not all; method: immunoSEQ multiplex PCR. In the table there are under 300,000 clones, over 75% of which are singletons. The V and J genes are TRBV6-5 and TRBJ2-1; either TRBD1 or TRBD2 may supply D (5 bases each). The TCR comes from a woman aged 55-70 years with lung cancer. Material: PBMCs. CDR3: CASTPGTLPLNEQFF. CDR3 DNA: TGTGCCAGCACACCGGGGACCTTGCCCCTCAATGAGCAGTTCTTC.